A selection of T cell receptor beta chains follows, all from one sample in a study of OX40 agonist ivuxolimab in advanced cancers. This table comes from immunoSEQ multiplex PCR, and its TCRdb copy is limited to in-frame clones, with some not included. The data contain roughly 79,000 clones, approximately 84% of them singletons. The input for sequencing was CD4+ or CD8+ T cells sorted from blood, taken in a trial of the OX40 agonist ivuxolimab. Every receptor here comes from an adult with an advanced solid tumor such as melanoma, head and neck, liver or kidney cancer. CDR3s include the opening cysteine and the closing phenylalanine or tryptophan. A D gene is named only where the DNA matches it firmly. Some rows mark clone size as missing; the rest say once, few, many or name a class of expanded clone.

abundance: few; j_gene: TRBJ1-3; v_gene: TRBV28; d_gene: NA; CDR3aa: CASRDSSSGNTIYF; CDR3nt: TGTGCCAGCAGGGACTCGAGCTCTGGAAACACCATATATTTT
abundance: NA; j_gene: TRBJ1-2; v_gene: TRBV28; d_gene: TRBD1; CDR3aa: CASRLGQFFGYTF; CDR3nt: TGTGCCAGCAGACTGGGACAGTTCTTTGGCTACACCTTC
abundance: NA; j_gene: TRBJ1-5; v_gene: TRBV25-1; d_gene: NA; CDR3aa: CASSASGSNQPQHF; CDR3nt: TGTGCCAGCAGTGCCAGTGGGAGCAATCAGCCCCAGCATTTT
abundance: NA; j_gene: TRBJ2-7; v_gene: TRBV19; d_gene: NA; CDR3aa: CASSIGGGYEQYF; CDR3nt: TGTGCCAGTAGTATTGGTGGAGGCTACGAGCAGTACTTC
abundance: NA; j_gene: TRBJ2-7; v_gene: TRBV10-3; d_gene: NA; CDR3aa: CAISDNQVLGEQYF; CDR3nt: TGTGCCATCAGTGATAACCAGGTGCTTGGCGAGCAGTACTTC
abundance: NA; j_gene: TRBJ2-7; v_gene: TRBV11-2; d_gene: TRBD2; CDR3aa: CASSLEAGGQGEQYF; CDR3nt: TGTGCCAGCAGCTTAGAAGCGGGGGGGCAGGGCGAGCAGTACTTC
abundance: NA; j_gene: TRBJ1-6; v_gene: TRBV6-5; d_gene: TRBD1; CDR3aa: CASSLRPGQGNSPLHF; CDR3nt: TGTGCCAGCAGTTTGCGCCCGGGACAGGGGAATTCACCCCTCCACTTT
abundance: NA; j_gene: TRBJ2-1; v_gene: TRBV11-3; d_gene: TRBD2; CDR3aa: CASSLAGTSGGAVNNEQFF; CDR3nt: TGTGCCAGCAGCTTAGCAGGGACTAGCGGGGGGGCCGTTAACAATGAGCAGTTCTTC
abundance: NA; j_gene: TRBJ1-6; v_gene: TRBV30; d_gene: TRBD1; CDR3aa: CAWSVLTGRGGSPLHF; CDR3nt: TGTGCCTGGAGTGTTTTGACAGGGCGAGGCGGATCACCCCTCCACTTT
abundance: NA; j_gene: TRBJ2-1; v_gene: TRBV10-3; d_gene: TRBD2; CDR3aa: CAISGGTSGTNEQFF; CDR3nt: TGTGCCATCAGCGGGGGGACTAGCGGGACAAATGAGCAGTTCTTC
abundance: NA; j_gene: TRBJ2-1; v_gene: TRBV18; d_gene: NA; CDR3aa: CASSQGSYNEQFF; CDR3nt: TGTGCCAGCTCACAGGGTTCCTACAATGAGCAGTTCTTC
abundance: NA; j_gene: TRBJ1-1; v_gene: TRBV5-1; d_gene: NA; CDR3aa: CASRGAGVPTEAFF; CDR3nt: TGCGCCAGCAGAGGTGCAGGGGTACCCACTGAAGCTTTCTTT
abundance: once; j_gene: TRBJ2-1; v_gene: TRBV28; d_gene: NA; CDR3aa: CASSTRSPANEQFF; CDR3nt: TGTGCCAGCTCAACACGTTCACCGGCCAATGAGCAGTTCTTC
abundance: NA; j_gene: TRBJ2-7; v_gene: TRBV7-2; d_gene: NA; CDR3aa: CASSLEKWSYEQYF; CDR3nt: TGTGCCAGCAGCTTGGAGAAATGGTCCTACGAGCAGTACTTC
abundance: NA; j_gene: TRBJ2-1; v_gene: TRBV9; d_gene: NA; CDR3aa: CASSVGGGTSWNEQFF; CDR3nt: TGTGCCAGCAGCGTAGGGGGCGGGACGTCGTGGAATGAGCAGTTCTTC
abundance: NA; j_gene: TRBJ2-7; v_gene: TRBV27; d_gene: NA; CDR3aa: CASRGMYEQHF; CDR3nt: TGTGCCAGCAGAGGAATGTACGAGCAGCACTTC
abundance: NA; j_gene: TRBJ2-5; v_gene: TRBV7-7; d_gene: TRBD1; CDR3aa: CASSLGQGIQETQYF; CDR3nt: TGTGCTAGCAGCTTAGGACAGGGTATACAAGAGACCCAGTACTTC
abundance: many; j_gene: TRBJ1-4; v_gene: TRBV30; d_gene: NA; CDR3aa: CAWSMLREKLFF; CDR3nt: TGTGCCTGGAGCATGTTGCGTGAAAAACTGTTTTTT
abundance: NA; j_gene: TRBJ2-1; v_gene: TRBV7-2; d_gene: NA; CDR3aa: CASSLGSRSYNEQFF; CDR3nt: TGTGCCAGCAGCCTCGGGAGCCGGTCTTACAATGAGCAGTTCTTC
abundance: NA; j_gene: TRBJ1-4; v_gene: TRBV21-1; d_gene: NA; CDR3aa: CASSRGQPTTNEKLFF; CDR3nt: TGTGCCAGCAGCAGAGGACAGCCTACAACTAATGAAAAACTGTTTTTT
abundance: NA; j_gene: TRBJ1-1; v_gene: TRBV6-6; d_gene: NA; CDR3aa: CASSPQGRIEAFF; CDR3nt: TGTGCCAGCAGTCCACAGGGTCGCATTGAAGCTTTCTTT
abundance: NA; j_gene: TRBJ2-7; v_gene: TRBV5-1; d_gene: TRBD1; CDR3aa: CASRSEGQGFNEQYF; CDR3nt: TGCGCCAGCCGATCGGAGGGACAGGGCTTCAACGAGCAGTACTTC
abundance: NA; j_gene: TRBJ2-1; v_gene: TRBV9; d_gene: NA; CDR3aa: CASSVAGEASYNEQFF; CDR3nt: TGTGCCAGCAGCGTAGCGGGAGAGGCCTCCTACAATGAGCAGTTCTTC
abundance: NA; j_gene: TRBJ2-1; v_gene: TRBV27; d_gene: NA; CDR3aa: CASSLRSVVAVNEQFF; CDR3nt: TGTGCCAGCAGTTTAAGGTCGGTGGTAGCTGTAAATGAGCAGTTCTTC
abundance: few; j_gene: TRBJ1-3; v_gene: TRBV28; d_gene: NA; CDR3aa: CASSSPEGFGNTIYF; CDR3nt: TGTGCCAGCAGTTCCCCCGAGGGTTTTGGAAACACCATATATTTT
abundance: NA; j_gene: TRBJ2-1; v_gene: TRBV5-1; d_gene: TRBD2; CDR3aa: CASSLERTSGDEQFF; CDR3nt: TGCGCCAGCAGCTTGGAAAGGACTAGCGGGGATGAGCAGTTCTTC
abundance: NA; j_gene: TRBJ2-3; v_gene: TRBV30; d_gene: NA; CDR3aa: CAWSPGLFTQYF; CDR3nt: TGTGCCTGGAGTCCGGGCTTATTTACGCAGTATTTT
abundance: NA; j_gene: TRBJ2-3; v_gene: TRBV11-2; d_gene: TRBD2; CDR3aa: CASSSLGGRRWADTQYF; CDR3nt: TGTGCCAGCAGCTCCCTCGGCGGGAGGAGGTGGGCAGATACGCAGTATTTT
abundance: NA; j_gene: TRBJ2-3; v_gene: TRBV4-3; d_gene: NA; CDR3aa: CASSQSGSTDTQYF; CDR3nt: TGCGCCAGCAGCCAATCCGGGAGCACAGATACGCAGTATTTT
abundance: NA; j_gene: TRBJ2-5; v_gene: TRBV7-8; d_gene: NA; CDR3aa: CASSYYDAGGETQYF; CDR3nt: TGTGCCAGCAGCTACTACGACGCTGGTGGAGAGACCCAGTACTTC
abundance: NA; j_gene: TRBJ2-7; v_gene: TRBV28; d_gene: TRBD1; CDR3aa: CAGGTGSYEQYF; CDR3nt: TGTGCCGGCGGGACAGGCTCCTACGAGCAGTACTTC
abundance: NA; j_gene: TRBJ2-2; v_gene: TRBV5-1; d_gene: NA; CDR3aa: CASSFQGTGELFF; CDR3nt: TGCGCCAGCAGCTTTCAGGGCACCGGGGAGCTGTTTTTT
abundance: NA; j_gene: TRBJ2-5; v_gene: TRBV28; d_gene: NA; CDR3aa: CASSRPPVETQYF; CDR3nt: TGTGCCAGCAGCCGCCCCCCCGTGGAGACCCAGTACTTC
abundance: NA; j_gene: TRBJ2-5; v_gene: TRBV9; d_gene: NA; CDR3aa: CASSVGVGGAGRETQYF; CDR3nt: TGTGCCAGCAGCGTAGGAGTAGGGGGAGCCGGTCGCGAGACCCAGTACTTC
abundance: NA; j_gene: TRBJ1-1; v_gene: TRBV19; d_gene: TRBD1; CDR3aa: CASSPGQAKAFF; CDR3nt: TGTGCCAGTAGTCCCGGACAGGCGAAAGCTTTCTTT
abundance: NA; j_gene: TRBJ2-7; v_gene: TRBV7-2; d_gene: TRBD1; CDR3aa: CASSLATTGGMYEQYF; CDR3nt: TGTGCCAGCAGCTTAGCGACCACAGGGGGTATGTACGAGCAGTACTTC
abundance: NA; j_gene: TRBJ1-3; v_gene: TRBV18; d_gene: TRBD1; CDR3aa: CASSQDRGVSGNTIYF; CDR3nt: TGTGCCAGCTCGCAGGACAGGGGAGTCTCTGGAAACACCATATATTTT
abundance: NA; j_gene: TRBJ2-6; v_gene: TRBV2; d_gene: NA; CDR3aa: CASSEVFSGANVLTF; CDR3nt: TGTGCCAGCAGTGAAGTCTTCTCTGGGGCCAACGTCCTGACTTTC
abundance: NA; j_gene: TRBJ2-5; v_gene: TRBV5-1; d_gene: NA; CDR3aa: CASSLEGGSETQYF; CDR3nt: TGCGCCAGCAGCTTGGAGGGGGGTAGTGAGACCCAGTACTTC
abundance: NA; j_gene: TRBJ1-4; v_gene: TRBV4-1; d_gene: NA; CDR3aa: CASSQGVLRGFSFGTNEKLFF; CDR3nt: TGCGCCAGCAGCCAAGGGGTACTGAGGGGTTTCAGCTTTGGGACTAATGAAAAACTGTTTTTT
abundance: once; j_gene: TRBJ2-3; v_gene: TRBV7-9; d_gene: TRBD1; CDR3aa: CASSSSFGTARTDTQYF; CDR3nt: TGTGCCAGCAGCTCGAGCTTCGGGACAGCCCGCACAGATACGCAGTATTTT
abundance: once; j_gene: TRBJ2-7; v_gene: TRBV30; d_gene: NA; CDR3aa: CALSKDVYEQYF; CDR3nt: TGTGCCTTGTCCAAGGACGTCTACGAGCAGTACTTC
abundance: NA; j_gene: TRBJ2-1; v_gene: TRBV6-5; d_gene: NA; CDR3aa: CASSPASIPYNEQFF; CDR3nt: TGTGCCAGCAGTCCTGCTAGTATCCCCTACAATGAGCAGTTCTTC
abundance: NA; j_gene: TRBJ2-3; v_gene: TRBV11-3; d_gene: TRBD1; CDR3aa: CASSPGTGTFRTDTQYF; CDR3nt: TGTGCCAGCAGCCCTGGGACAGGGACCTTTCGCACAGATACGCAGTATTTT
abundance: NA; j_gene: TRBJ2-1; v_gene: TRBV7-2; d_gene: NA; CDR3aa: CASSSQQIRGMYNHEQFF; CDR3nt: TGTGCCAGCAGCTCCCAGCAGATTAGGGGAATGTACAACCATGAGCAGTTCTTC
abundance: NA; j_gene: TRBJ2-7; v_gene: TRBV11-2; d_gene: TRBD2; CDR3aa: CASSLDLLAGVEEQYF; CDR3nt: TGTGCCAGCAGCTTAGATCTCCTAGCGGGAGTTGAGGAGCAGTACTTC